These 10 T cell receptor beta chains were all obtained from the same sample, sequenced in a study of blood T cell repertoires in COVID-19. Assay used: immunoSEQ multiplex PCR; TCRdb lists only in-frame clones, some missing. The sample yields about 260,000 clones, about 87% seen once. The sample was peripheral blood. Receptors were obtained from a woman in her sixties with COVID-19, enrolled during active disease.

V usage is TRBV30 and J usage is TRBJ1-3, with 7 bases matching TRBD1. Looked up from germline, CDR1 is GTSNPN and CDR2 is SVGIG (reference sequence). J lost 4 bases, V lost 3 bases, and 3 bases had no gene match. The CDR3 extends over 13 amino acids. CDR3 loop: CAWRTGPGNTIYF. In DNA, the CDR3 is TGTGCCTGGAGGACAGGGCCCGGAAACACCATATATTTT.

The rearrangement uses TRBV19 and TRBJ2-1; TRBD2 agrees at 9 bases. The CDR3 covers 15 residues. V trimming: 7 bases; J trimming: 4 bases; junction bases outside the gene matches: 8. CDR1 and CDR2 (germline): LNHDA, SQIVND (reference sequence). This CDR3 is CASKNSGRMYNEQFF. In nucleotides, the CDR3 is TGTGCCAGTAAAAATAGCGGGAGAATGTACAATGAGCAGTTCTTC.

The rearrangement joins TRBV11-3 to TRBJ2-5, with D hard to call. Germline V gene sequence: CDR1 SGHNT, CDR2 YENEEA. The CDR3 loop spans 14 amino acids. The germline V and J ends were trimmed by 4 bases and 1 base, with 10 bases remaining between them. The CDR3 DNA reads as TGTGCCAGCAGCTCCGCAGGCGCCCAAGAGACCCAGTACTTC. Its protein product is CASSSAGAQETQYF. The whole variable domain, remainder taken from reference TRBV11-3 and TRBJ2-5, is EAGVVQSPRYKIIEKKQPVAFWCNPISGHNTLYWYLQNLGQGPELLIRYENEEAVDDSQLPKDRFSAERLKGVDSTLKIQPAELGDSAVYLCASSSAGAQETQYFGPGTRLLVL.

The chain carries TRBV30 and TRBJ1-1; TRBD1 aligns across 7 bases. This CDR3 comprises 13 residues. V lost 2 bases and J lost 4; bases outside the gene matches: 4. Germline CDR1 reads GTSNPN; CDR2 reads SVGIG (reference sequence). Here the CDR3 reads CAWSRTGVTEAFF. The DNA of the CDR3 is TGTGCCTGGAGTCGAACAGGGGTCACTGAAGCTTTCTTT.

The V call is TRBV2, the J call TRBJ2-2, with no clear D. This CDR3 contains 14 residues. V was pared by 0 bases and J by 7 bases, with 9 bases between. The V gene's germline CDR1 is SNHLY and CDR2 FYNNEI. This CDR3 is CASSEARVVGELFF. CDR3 coding DNA: TGTGCCAGCAGTGAAGCGCGAGTAGTCGGGGAGCTGTTTTTT.

V usage is TRBV19 and J usage is TRBJ1-6; 8 nucleotides line up with TRBD1. Looked up from germline, CDR1 is LNHDA and CDR2 is SQIVND (reference sequence). V trimming: 6 bases; J trimming: 9 bases; junction bases outside the gene matches: 7. The CDR3 sequence is 14 residues long. The CDR3 sequence is CASRPTGGGSPLHF. The CDR3 DNA reads as TGTGCCAGTAGGCCAACAGGGGGGGGTTCACCCCTCCACTTT.

The chain couples TRBV18 to TRBJ1-1; 8 bases are a match to TRBD1. Germline V lookup: CDR1 KGHSH, CDR2 LQKENI. J was trimmed by 5 bases and V by 2 bases; bases with no gene match: 13. This CDR3 contains 17 residues. The CDR3 sequence is CASSPVGRGLSRTEAFF. The CDR3 DNA sequence: TGTGCCAGCTCACCAGTGGGCAGGGGGCTTTCGAGGACTGAAGCTTTCTTT.

CDR3 protein: CASSLGFGGGRQETQYF. For the CDR3, the DNA is TGTGCCAGCAGCTTAGGGTTCGGGGGAGGCCGACAAGAGACCCAGTACTTC. The chain has TRBV7-9 and TRBJ2-5; D perhaps matches TRBD2 (6 bases). This CDR3 region has 17 residues. The germline CDR1 and CDR2 sequences are SEHNR and FQNEAQ (reference sequence). V was trimmed by 1 base and J by 2 bases, leaving 17 bases between them.

This chain links TRBV29-1 with TRBJ1-1, with a tentative D call TRBD1 (5 bases). Germline loops: CDR1 SQVTM, CDR2 ANQGSEA. The CDR3 spans 13 residues. V was cut by 5 bases and J by 0 bases, with 10 bases left in between. This chain's CDR3 is CSVLSRVNTEAFF. The CDR3 nucleotides read TGCAGCGTTCTCAGCAGGGTGAACACTGAAGCTTTCTTT.

CDR3: CASSLSLAGVAGELFF. The CDR3 DNA is TGTGCCAGCAGCTTGAGTCTAGCGGGAGTAGCCGGGGAGCTGTTTTTT. The gene calls are TRBV5-4 and TRBJ2-2, with 10 bases identical to TRBD2. Losses at the gene ends were 1 base for V and 6 bases for J; bases not matched to a gene: 6. Germline V gene lookup returns CDR1 SGHNT and CDR2 YYREEE (reference sequence). This CDR3 is 16 amino acids long.